The 32 T cell receptor beta chains below were found in one sample sequenced in a study of blood T cell repertoires in COVID-19. Here immunoSEQ multiplex PCR was the method, and the copy in TCRdb shows in-frame clones only, minus some. Here the sample spans about 180,000 clones, 86% being singletons. Sequences were obtained from PBMCs or T cells enriched from blood (not recorded which). The source of these receptors is a woman aged 30 to 39 who had recovered from COVID-19.

The J gene is TRBJ2-5, the V gene TRBV11-3, with TRBD1 matching 8 bases. The CDR3 consists of 14 residues. Trimming took 5 bases from V and 2 from J; bases not matched to a gene: 4. Germline V gene data show CDR1 as SGHNT and CDR2 as YENEEA. CDR3 DNA: TGTGCCAGCAGCAAACGACAGGGGCAAGAGACCCAGTACTTC. It specifies CASSKRQGQETQYF.

J is TRBJ2-6 and V is TRBV7-2, with 10 bases identical to TRBD2. V shed 1 base and J 0 bases; nucleotides not matched to a gene: 3. The CDR3 extends over 18 amino acids. Looked up from germline, CDR1 is SGHTA and CDR2 is FQGNSA. As DNA, the CDR3 is TGTGCCAGCAGCTTAGGGACTAGCGGCTACTCTGGGGCCAACGTCCTGACTTTC. Translation gives CASSLGTSGYSGANVLTF.

Only one count was recorded for this clone. The rearrangement uses TRBV3-1 (or the pseudogene TRBV3-2) and TRBJ2-3; D not resolved. Germline V lookup: CDR1 LGHDT, CDR2 YNNKEL (reference sequence). Trimming cost V 0 bases and J 4 bases, with 5 bases left between them. This CDR3 has 13 amino acids. Here the CDR3 reads CASSQDPADTQYF. The CDR3 nucleotides read TGTGCCAGCAGCCAAGATCCCGCAGATACGCAGTATTTT.

Details on this clone: One end of the junction fails to match germline, which may point to a read error. DNA of the CDR3: TGTGCTAGCAGCTTAGTGCCGGGTTACGAGCAGTACTTC. Encoded protein: CASSLVPGYEQYF. The chain links TRBV7-7 to TRBJ2-7, with no clear D. CDR3 length: 13 residues. The germline V gene encodes CDR1 SSHAT and CDR2 FNYEAQ (reference sequence).

The rearrangement links TRBV11-2 to TRBJ1-1, with a possible D match to TRBD1 (5 bases). V lost 4 bases and J lost 1, with 16 bases in between. CDR1 is SGHAT, CDR2 FQNNGV, per germline. The CDR3 runs to 16 residues. This CDR3 reads CASSWTQFGGNTEAFF. CDR3 nucleotide sequence: TGTGCCAGCAGCTGGACGCAGTTCGGGGGGAACACTGAAGCTTTCTTT.

The chain has TRBV7-2 and TRBJ2-5; 9 positions match TRBD2. CDR3 length equals 17 residues. V lost 0 bases to trimming and J lost 2 bases; unmatched junction nucleotides: 7. Germline V gene sequence: CDR1 SGHTA, CDR2 FQGNSA. CDR3 sequence: CASSLAGRLAAQETQYF. The CDR3 region has the DNA TGTGCCAGCAGCTTAGCGGGGAGACTAGCGGCACAAGAGACCCAGTACTTC.

The genes are TRBV5-4 and TRBJ2-7; 7 positions match TRBD2. The CDR3 has 15 residues. The germline V gene encodes CDR1 SGHNT and CDR2 YYREEE (reference sequence). Unmatched junction bases numbered 7, after V lost 0 bases and J lost 4 bases. This chain's CDR3 is CASSLAGTTHYEQYF. In nucleotides, the CDR3 is TGTGCCAGCAGCTTGGCCGGGACTACGCATTACGAGCAGTACTTC.

The chain has TRBV11-2 and TRBJ2-1; TRBD2 matches at 7 bases. The CDR3 loop spans 16 amino acids. From germline, CDR1 is SGHAT and CDR2 FQNNGV. The J segment lost 7 bases and the V segment lost 5 bases, leaving 14 bases of the junction unmatched. The CDR3 spells CASSTRSAGEGNEQFF. In DNA, the CDR3 is TGTGCCAGCAGCACCCGTTCGGCGGGGGAGGGTAATGAGCAGTTCTTC.

V is TRBV29-1 and J is TRBJ1-2; the D gene is possibly TRBD1 (5 bases). Trimming took 4 bases from V and 3 from J, leaving 9 bases between them. Germline V gives CDR1 SQVTM, CDR2 ANQGSEA. The CDR3 runs to 12 residues. CDR3: CSVVWGDYGYTF. In nucleotides, the CDR3 is TGCAGCGTTGTTTGGGGCGACTATGGCTACACCTTC.

The genes are TRBV2 and TRBJ1-2; 8 positions agree with TRBD1. The CDR3 is made up of 19 amino acids. V dropped 6 bases and J dropped 0; count of bases not matched to a gene: 18. Germline V gene sequence: CDR1 SNHLY, CDR2 FYNNEI. CDR3 protein: CASRNQVAGGISSNYGYTF. The CDR3 DNA is TGTGCCAGCAGAAATCAAGTGGCAGGGGGCATTTCGTCTAACTATGGCTACACCTTC.

With respect to this clone: A junction end diverges from the germline sequence, so it may reflect a read error. The chain recombines TRBV7-7 with TRBJ2-5, with D possibly TRBD2 on 5 matching bases. From germline, CDR1 is SSHAT and CDR2 FNYEAQ (reference sequence). This CDR3 is 15 amino acids long. CDR3 sequence reads: CASSARLNLQETQYF. CDR3 nucleotides: TGTGCTAGCAGCGCGCGACTAAACCTCCAAGAGACCCAGTACTTC. Using reference TRBV7-7 and TRBJ2-5 for the parts outside the CDR3, the full variable domain is GAGVSQSPRYKVTKRGQDVTLRCDPISSHATLYWYQQALGQGPEFLTYFNYEAQPDKSGLPSDRFSAERPEGSISTLTIQRTEQRDSAMYRCASSARLNLQETQYFGPGTRLLVL.

This sequence joins TRBV27 and TRBJ2-7; perhaps TRBD2 as D (6 bases). The CDR3 extends over 15 amino acids. Germline CDR1 is MNHEY and CDR2 is SMNVEV (reference sequence). The germline V and J ends were trimmed by 3 bases and 3 bases, with 15 bases remaining between them. In DNA, the CDR3 is TGTGCCAGCAGTTTTGAGGGAGGCATCTTCTACGAGCAGTACTTC. Translating it yields CASSFEGGIFYEQYF.

This sequence joins TRBV10-3 and TRBJ1-2; a weak D match, TRBD1 (6 bases). From germline, CDR1 is ENHRY and CDR2 SYGVKD. Between the trimmed V and J ends, which lost 6 bases and 1 base, there was a span of 12 bases. The CDR3 has 14 amino acids. The DNA of the CDR3 is TGTGCCATCAGGAGGGACACGGATAACTATGGCTACACCTTC. Protein: CAIRRDTDNYGYTF.

The rearrangement uses TRBV18 and TRBJ2-1; TRBD2 might be the D (5 bases). The CDR3 covers 12 residues. V lost 1 base, J lost 9 bases, and 7 bases lay in between. Germline V gene data show CDR1 as KGHSH and CDR2 as LQKENI. The CDR3 sequence: CASSPLAGEQFF. The CDR3 DNA follows: TGTGCCAGCTCACCACTCGCGGGTGAGCAGTTCTTC.

The genes are TRBV18 and TRBJ2-7, with 10 nucleotides matching TRBD1. CDR1 and CDR2 (germline): KGHSH, LQKENI. V lost 5 bases, J lost 3 bases, and 4 bases stayed unmatched. This CDR3 region has 14 residues. The DNA for the CDR3 is TGTGCCAGCTCATCCCGGACAGGGGGCTACGAGCAGTACTTC. Its translation: CASSSRTGGYEQYF.

The chain employs TRBV28 and TRBJ1-5; TRBD1 matches 9 bases. The CDR3 sequence is 19 residues long. V lost 1 base to trimming and J lost 1 base; unmatched junction nucleotides: 11. Germline CDR1 is MDHEN and CDR2 is SYDVKM. The CDR3 protein is CASSLLGSFGTGSNQPQHF. CDR3 DNA: TGTGCCAGCAGTTTATTAGGTTCTTTCGGGACAGGGAGCAATCAGCCCCAGCATTTT.

This chain connects TRBV4-1 to TRBJ1-4; D is perhaps TRBD1 (5 bases). The CDR3 consists of 15 residues. Germline loops: CDR1 MGHRA, CDR2 YSYEKL. The V and J ends lost 2 bases and 3 bases respectively, with 10 bases between them. CDR3 DNA sequence: TGCGCCAGCAGCCAACTGGGACTCCCTAATGAAAAACTGTTTTTT. This gives the protein CASSQLGLPNEKLFF.

The chain combines TRBV5-6 with TRBJ2-1; 8 bases line up with TRBD2. With 0 bases clipped from V and 7 bases from J, the junction kept 3 bases outside the gene matches. The CDR3 covers 14 residues. In germline, CDR1 is SGHDT, CDR2 YYEEEE. The CDR3 sequence is CASSLGGLGNEQFF. In DNA form, the CDR3 reads TGTGCCAGCAGCTTGGGGGGACTAGGGAATGAGCAGTTCTTC.

The CDR3 DNA reads TGTGCCAGCAGCCGGGACAGGACTTCTTCCTACGAGCAGTACTTC. Its translation is CASSRDRTSSYEQYF. The chain employs TRBV7-2 and TRBJ2-7; 8 nucleotides match TRBD1. The length of the CDR3 is 15 residues. Germline loops: CDR1 SGHTA, CDR2 FQGNSA. V dropped 5 bases and J dropped 1; count of bases not matched to a gene: 7.

V and J are TRBV6-5 and TRBJ1-1; 7 bases are a match to TRBD1. Germline CDR1 and CDR2: MNHEY and SVGAGI. This CDR3 is 13 amino acids long. V lost 5 bases, J lost 2 bases, and 2 bases stayed unmatched. For the CDR3, the DNA is TGTGCCAGCAGTCACAGGGGCAACACTGAAGCTTTCTTT. This codes for CASSHRGNTEAFF.

This clone appeared a single time. V is TRBV11-2 and J is TRBJ1-1; 9 bases are a match to TRBD1. The length of the CDR3 is 17 residues. V trimming: 0 bases; J trimming: 0 bases; junction bases outside the gene matches: 5. Germline lookup yields CDR1 SGHAT and CDR2 FQNNGV. CDR3 DNA sequence: TGTGCCAGCAGCTTAGAGGGACAGGGTATGGTGAACACTGAAGCTTTCTTT. This codes for CASSLEGQGMVNTEAFF.

This clone was detected only once. CDR3 residues: CASRFLSGTGGEGSNVNTEAFF. The CDR3 coding sequence is TGTGCAAGTCGCTTCCTATCAGGGACAGGGGGCGAAGGTAGCAACGTCAACACTGAAGCTTTCTTT. The chain links TRBV12-2 to TRBJ1-1; the table's D call of TRBD1 was not tested on the DNA. TRBV12-2 is flagged as a pseudogene. This CDR3 comprises 22 residues.

The V gene is TRBV4-2, the J gene TRBJ1-1; TRBD1 might be the D (5 bases). The CDR3 covers 15 residues. Germline loops: CDR1 LGHNA, CDR2 YNFKEQ. The V end was cut by 0 bases, the J end by 5 bases, with 13 bases between. For the CDR3, the DNA is TGTGCCAGCAGCCAAGATGTGGGGCTTGAGACTGAAGCTTTCTTT. Translated: CASSQDVGLETEAFF.

This chain connects TRBV3-1 (or the pseudogene TRBV3-2) to TRBJ1-4; 7 nucleotides line up with TRBD1. Germline V lookup: CDR1 LGHDT, CDR2 YNNKEL (reference sequence). This CDR3 spans 14 amino acids. V was clipped by 5 bases and J by 4 bases; unmatched bases: 4. The CDR3: CASSYRDSNEKLFF. As DNA, the CDR3 is TGTGCCAGCAGCTACCGGGACAGTAATGAAAAACTGTTTTTT.

V gene TRBV2 combines with J gene TRBJ1-1, with D hard to call. Trimming left V 7 bases short and J 5 bases short, with 8 bases between. Germline V gene data show CDR1 as SNHLY and CDR2 as FYNNEI. There are 11 residues in the CDR3. This CDR3 is CASIRSTEAFF. The CDR3 DNA sequence: TGTGCCAGCATTAGGAGTACTGAAGCTTTCTTT.

V and J are TRBV19 and TRBJ2-1; the D gene is possibly TRBD2 (5 bases). CDR3 length equals 16 residues. Trimming took off 7 bases at V and 2 bases at J, with 18 bases between the two ends. From germline, CDR1 is LNHDA and CDR2 SQIVND (reference sequence). CDR3 bases: TGTGCCAGTACCTCAAATCAGGAGGATCCCTACAATGAGCAGTTCTTC. It is translated as CASTSNQEDPYNEQFF. Together with reference TRBV19 and TRBJ2-1, the CDR3 gives the full variable domain: DGGITQSPKYLFRKEGQNVTLSCEQNLNHDAMYWYRQDPGQGLRLIYYSQIVNDFQKGDIAEGYSVSREKKESFPLTVTSAQKNPTAFYLCASTSNQEDPYNEQFFGPGTRLTVL.

The V call is TRBV28, the J call TRBJ2-5; 8 nucleotides match TRBD1. Germline V gene lookup returns CDR1 MDHEN and CDR2 SYDVKM. The CDR3 loop spans 14 amino acids. V shed 3 bases and J 5 bases; nucleotides not matched to a gene: 5. CDR3 DNA sequence: TGTGCCAGCAGTTTGGGACAGGAGGTGGAGACCCAGTACTTC. Translation: CASSLGQEVETQYF.

CDR3 loop: CASSPETGIVYEQYF. In DNA, the CDR3 is TGTGCCAGCAGCCCAGAAACCGGGATCGTCTACGAGCAGTACTTC. The rearrangement links TRBV7-2 to TRBJ2-7, with a possible D match to TRBD2 (5 bases). Trimming took 5 bases from V and 3 from J, leaving 17 bases between them. Per the germline V gene, CDR1 is SGHTA and CDR2 is FQGNSA. The CDR3 sequence is 15 residues long.

This chain links TRBV27 with TRBJ2-5; 9 nucleotides match TRBD2. Looked up from germline, CDR1 is MNHEY and CDR2 is SMNVEV (reference sequence). The length of the CDR3 is 19 residues. The V and J ends lost 2 bases and 0 bases, in that order; junction bases with no gene match: 13. This CDR3 reads CASSLPPRGASGNQETQYF. CDR3 nucleotides: TGTGCCAGCAGTTTACCCCCCCGGGGAGCTAGCGGGAACCAAGAGACCCAGTACTTC.

The chain combines TRBV29-1 with TRBJ2-7, with 10 bases that match TRBD2. The trim removed 3 bases at V and 7 bases at J, leaving 6 bases unmatched. This CDR3 is built from 13 residues. CDR1 is SQVTM, CDR2 ANQGSEA, per germline. The chain's CDR3 is CSVDASGSGEQYF. As DNA, the CDR3 is TGCAGCGTTGATGCTAGCGGGAGCGGAGAGCAGTACTTC.

This rearrangement joins TRBV5-6 to TRBJ2-7, with D uncertain. Germline V CDR1 and CDR2: SGHDT, YYEEEE. This CDR3 spans 13 amino acids. The V end lost 6 bases, the J end lost 0 bases, and 10 bases lay between the germline ends. In nucleotides, the CDR3 is TGTGCCAGCAAAGAGGAGCTCTCCTACGAGCAGTACTTC. Residues: CASKEELSYEQYF. Supplemented by reference TRBV5-6 and TRBJ2-7, the full variable domain reads DAGVTQSPTHLIKTRGQQVTLRCSPKSGHDTVSWYQQALGQGPQFIFQYYEEEERQRGNFPDRFSGHQFPNYSSELNVNALLLGDSALYLCASKEELSYEQYFGPGTRLTVT.

V gene TRBV28 combines with J gene TRBJ1-4; TRBD1 agrees at 7 bases. Trimming cost V 6 bases and J 7 bases; bases outside gene matches: 8. Germline V gene lookup returns CDR1 MDHEN and CDR2 SYDVKM. The CDR3 spans 14 residues. CDR3 region: CASSLQGEAEKLFF. The CDR3 DNA reads as TGTGCCAGCAGCCTTCAGGGGGAGGCTGAAAAACTGTTTTTT.